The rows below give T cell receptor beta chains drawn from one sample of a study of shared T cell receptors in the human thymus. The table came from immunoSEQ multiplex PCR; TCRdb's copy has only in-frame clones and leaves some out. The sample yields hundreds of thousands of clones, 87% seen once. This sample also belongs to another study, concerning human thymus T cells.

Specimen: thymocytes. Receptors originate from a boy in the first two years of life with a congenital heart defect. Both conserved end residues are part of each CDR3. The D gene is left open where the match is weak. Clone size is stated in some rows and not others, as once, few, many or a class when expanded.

CDR3: CASSPPNSPLHF; DNA: TGTGCCAGCAGCCCCCCGAATTCACCCCTCCACTTT; J: TRBJ1-6; size: few; D: .; V: TRBV14
CDR3: CASSPPDRGHREKLFF; DNA: TGTGCCAGCTCACCACCGGACAGGGGGCATCGGGAAAAACTGTTTTTT; J: TRBJ1-4; size: .; D: TRBD1; V: TRBV18
CDR3: CASRWRAFKREKLFF; DNA: TGTGCCAGCAGATGGAGGGCTTTTAAGAGGGAAAAACTGTTTTTT; J: TRBJ1-4; size: .; D: .; V: TRBV6-5
CDR3: CASSQEGLGGPPYSYEQYF; DNA: TGCGCCAGCAGCCAAGAAGGATTGGGGGGTCCCCCTTACTCCTACGAGCAGTACTTC; J: TRBJ2-7; size: .; D: .; V: TRBV4-1
CDR3: CASTSFGVSVAEQFF; DNA: TGTGCCAGCACCAGTTTTGGAGTCAGTGTGGCTGAGCAGTTCTTC; J: TRBJ2-1; size: once; D: .; V: TRBV28
CDR3: CASSRWGGEKLFF; DNA: TGCGCCAGCAGCCGCTGGGGGGGTGAAAAACTGTTTTTT; J: TRBJ1-4; size: .; D: .; V: TRBV4-3
CDR3: CAWKWTPLGSPLHF; DNA: TGTGCCTGGAAATGGACACCTCTCGGGTCACCCCTCCACTTT; J: TRBJ1-6; size: .; D: .; V: TRBV30
CDR3: CASSGPGTARPHRGSGNTIYF; DNA: TGTGCCAGCAGCGGACCGGGGACAGCGAGACCCCATAGGGGCTCTGGAAACACCATATATTTT; J: TRBJ1-3; size: .; D: TRBD1; V: TRBV9
CDR3: CASSDRDSNYGYTF; DNA: TGTGCCAGCAGCGACCGGGACAGTAACTATGGCTACACCTTC; J: TRBJ1-2; size: .; D: TRBD1; V: TRBV7-6
CDR3: CASSLRGNNEKLFF; DNA: TGTGCCAGCAGCTTGCGGGGGAATAATGAAAAACTGTTTTTT; J: TRBJ1-4; size: .; D: .; V: TRBV5-6
CDR3: CASSEAREQGPNEKLFF; DNA: TGTGCCAGCAGTGAAGCGAGGGAACAGGGACCCAATGAAAAACTGTTTTTT; J: TRBJ1-4; size: .; D: .; V: TRBV6-1
CDR3: CASSVVAESGELFF; DNA: TGTGCCAGCAGTGTGGTAGCCGAGAGCGGGGAGCTGTTTTTT; J: TRBJ2-2; size: .; D: .; V: TRBV6-4
CDR3: CASSQDGGIWATPEVETQYF; DNA: TGTGCCAGCAGCCAAGACGGAGGGATATGGGCGACCCCGGAAGTAGAGACCCAGTACTTC; J: TRBJ2-5; size: .; D: .; V: TRBV14
CDR3: CSVGARDSMNTEAFF; DNA: TGCAGCGTTGGAGCCCGGGACAGTATGAACACTGAAGCTTTCTTT; J: TRBJ1-1; size: .; D: TRBD1; V: TRBV29-1
CDR3: CASSNKASGSNSYEQYF; DNA: TGTGCCAGCAGCAACAAGGCTAGCGGGAGCAACTCCTACGAGCAGTACTTC; J: TRBJ2-7; size: .; D: TRBD2; V: TRBV27
CDR3: CAISESRGVPTSGDQETQYF; DNA: TGTGCCATCAGTGAGTCACGGGGAGTCCCTACTAGCGGGGATCAAGAGACCCAGTACTTC; J: TRBJ2-5; size: .; D: TRBD2; V: TRBV10-3
CDR3: CASSSQGIGPTSYNSPLHF; DNA: TGTGCCAGCAGCTCTCAGGGTATCGGGCCTACCTCCTATAATTCACCCCTCCACTTT; J: TRBJ1-6; size: .; D: .; V: TRBV13
CDR3: CSARSGEAFF; DNA: TGCAGTGCTAGATCGGGTGAAGCTTTCTTT; J: TRBJ1-1; size: few; D: .; V: TRBV20-1
CDR3: CASSPDRVGTDTQYF; DNA: TGTGCCAGCAGCCCGGACAGGGTAGGCACAGATACGCAGTATTTT; J: TRBJ2-3; size: .; D: TRBD1; V: TRBV4-2
CDR3: CASSIGSQISGNTIYF; DNA: TGTGCCAGTAGTATAGGATCCCAGATATCTGGAAACACCATATATTTT; J: TRBJ1-3; size: .; D: .; V: TRBV19
CDR3: CASSLVLRTDSYEQYF; DNA: TGCGCCAGCAGCTTGGTGTTAAGGACAGACTCCTACGAGCAGTACTTC; J: TRBJ2-7; size: .; D: .; V: TRBV5-1
CDR3: CASSKRTGGKSGELFF; DNA: TGTGCCAGCAGCAAGAGGACAGGGGGCAAATCCGGGGAGCTGTTTTTT; J: TRBJ2-2; size: .; D: TRBD1; V: TRBV5-6
CDR3: CAWSGGAGNTIYF; DNA: TGTGCCTGGAGTGGCGGGGCTGGAAACACCATATATTTT; J: TRBJ1-3; size: .; D: .; V: TRBV30
CDR3: CSVARAGGPWSYEQYF; DNA: TGCAGCGTTGCCCGAGCAGGGGGTCCATGGTCCTACGAGCAGTACTTC; J: TRBJ2-7; size: once; D: TRBD1; V: TRBV29-1
CDR3: CASSVTSGSSYEQYF; DNA: TGTGCCAGCAGTGTAACTAGCGGGAGCTCCTACGAGCAGTACTTC; J: TRBJ2-7; size: .; D: TRBD2; V: TRBV28
CDR3: CSAGVTEAFF; DNA: TGCTCTGCAGGGGTAACTGAAGCTTTCTTT; J: TRBJ1-1; size: once; D: .; V: TRBV20-1
CDR3: CASSLEAGVVLYNEQFF; DNA: TGTGCCAGCAGCTTAGAAGCGGGGGTAGTGTTATACAATGAGCAGTTCTTC; J: TRBJ2-1; size: once; D: TRBD2; V: TRBV7-8
CDR3: CASSQDDNGAWPVRNEQFF; DNA: TGCGCCAGCAGCCAAGATGATAATGGGGCGTGGCCGGTTAGGAATGAGCAGTTCTTC; J: TRBJ2-1; size: once; D: .; V: TRBV4-3
CDR3: CASSKHRRRGEAFF; DNA: TGTGCCAGTAGTAAACACAGGCGGCGGGGTGAAGCTTTCTTT; J: TRBJ1-1; size: .; D: .; V: TRBV19
CDR3: CASSLPGSPNIQYF; DNA: TGCGCCAGCAGCTTGCCAGGTTCCCCTAACATTCAGTACTTC; J: TRBJ2-4; size: .; D: .; V: TRBV5-1
CDR3: CASSLLSGNTIYF; DNA: TGCGCCAGCAGCCTTCTCTCTGGAAACACCATATATTTT; J: TRBJ1-3; size: few; D: .; V: TRBV4-1
CDR3: CASIRVTGYGYTF; DNA: TGCGCCAGCATCAGGGTAACAGGATATGGCTACACCTTC; J: TRBJ1-2; size: .; D: .; V: TRBV23-1
CDR3: CASRTPGQGVYEQYF; DNA: TGTGCCAGCAGGACCCCGGGACAGGGGGTCTACGAGCAGTACTTC; J: TRBJ2-7; size: .; D: TRBD1; V: TRBV6-1
CDR3: CASSPTSGRVNEQFF; DNA: TGTGCCAGCAGCCCGACTAGCGGGAGAGTTAATGAGCAGTTCTTC; J: TRBJ2-1; size: .; D: TRBD2; V: TRBV9
CDR3: CSARTGNHYGYTF; DNA: TGCAGCGCGAGGACAGGGAATCACTATGGCTACACCTTC; J: TRBJ1-2; size: .; D: TRBD1; V: TRBV29-1
CDR3: CASSPRTSGSTDTQYF; DNA: TGTGCCAGCAGCCCCCGAACTAGCGGGAGCACAGATACGCAGTATTTT; J: TRBJ2-3; size: .; D: TRBD2; V: TRBV28
CDR3: CASTPERSSYNEQFF; DNA: TGTGCCAGCACCCCAGAGCGGAGCTCCTACAATGAGCAGTTCTTC; J: TRBJ2-1; size: .; D: .; V: TRBV5-4
CDR3: CSVNDPGQGGYEQYF; DNA: TGCAGCGTTAATGACCCGGGACAGGGGGGCTACGAGCAGTACTTC; J: TRBJ2-7; size: .; D: TRBD1; V: TRBV29-1
CDR3: CASREGACTEAFF; DNA: TGTGCCAGCAGAGAGGGGGCATGCACTGAAGCTTTCTTT; J: TRBJ1-1; size: once; D: TRBD1; V: TRBV25-1
CDR3: CASSQDRARRRNEQFF; DNA: TGCGCCAGCAGCCAAGACAGGGCGAGGAGACGGAATGAGCAGTTCTTC; J: TRBJ2-1; size: .; D: .; V: TRBV4-3
CDR3: CSVDVSSFDRDRAHLRYGYTF; DNA: TGCAGCGTTGATGTCTCTAGCTTCGACCGGGACAGGGCACATCTCCGATATGGCTACACCTTC; J: TRBJ1-2; size: .; D: TRBD1; V: TRBV29-1
CDR3: CASSFKGARESTDTQYF; DNA: TGTGCCAGCAGCTTTAAGGGGGCGCGGGAATCCACAGATACGCAGTATTTT; J: TRBJ2-3; size: .; D: .; V: TRBV5-8
CDR3: CASSQEGQTYNSPLHF; DNA: TGCGCCAGCAGCCAAGAGGGGCAAACCTATAATTCACCCCTCCACTTT; J: TRBJ1-6; size: few; D: .; V: TRBV4-1
CDR3: CASSLVGRMPYEQYF; DNA: TGTGCCAGCAGCTTGGTAGGGAGGATGCCCTACGAGCAGTACTTC; J: TRBJ2-7; size: .; D: .; V: TRBV5-4
CDR3: CASLPPDRVMNTEAFF; DNA: TGTGCCAGCCTCCCCCCCGACAGAGTCATGAACACTGAAGCTTTCTTT; J: TRBJ1-1; size: .; D: .; V: TRBV28
CDR3: CASSYSGRGIETQYF; DNA: TGTGCCAGCAGTTACTCAGGTCGCGGAATAGAGACCCAGTACTTC; J: TRBJ2-5; size: .; D: .; V: TRBV6-5
CDR3: CASSHLGAENTGELFF; DNA: TGCGCCAGCAGCCACCTTGGGGCGGAGAACACCGGGGAGCTGTTTTTT; J: TRBJ2-2; size: .; D: .; V: TRBV4-3
CDR3: CASRNNGELFF; DNA: TGTGCCAGTAGGAACAACGGGGAGCTGTTTTTT; J: TRBJ2-2; size: once; D: .; V: TRBV19
CDR3: CASSFPRGGYTEAFF; DNA: TGTGCCAGCAGTTTCCCCCGGGGGGGCTACACTGAAGCTTTCTTT; J: TRBJ1-1; size: few; D: .; V: TRBV28
CDR3: CASSWAPGQLNYGYTF; DNA: TGCGCCAGCAGCTGGGCCCCCGGACAGCTTAACTATGGCTACACCTTC; J: TRBJ1-2; size: .; D: .; V: TRBV5-1
CDR3: CASSSRTSHNEQFF; DNA: TGCGCCAGCAGCAGCCGGACTAGCCACAATGAGCAGTTCTTC; J: TRBJ2-1; size: .; D: TRBD2; V: TRBV5-1
CDR3: CASSPTGAYGYTF; DNA: TGTGCCAGCAGCCCGACAGGGGCCTATGGCTACACCTTC; J: TRBJ1-2; size: .; D: TRBD1; V: TRBV7-9
CDR3: CASSNRVSTDTQYF; DNA: TGCGCCAGCAGCAACAGGGTCTCCACAGATACGCAGTATTTT; J: TRBJ2-3; size: .; D: .; V: TRBV5-1